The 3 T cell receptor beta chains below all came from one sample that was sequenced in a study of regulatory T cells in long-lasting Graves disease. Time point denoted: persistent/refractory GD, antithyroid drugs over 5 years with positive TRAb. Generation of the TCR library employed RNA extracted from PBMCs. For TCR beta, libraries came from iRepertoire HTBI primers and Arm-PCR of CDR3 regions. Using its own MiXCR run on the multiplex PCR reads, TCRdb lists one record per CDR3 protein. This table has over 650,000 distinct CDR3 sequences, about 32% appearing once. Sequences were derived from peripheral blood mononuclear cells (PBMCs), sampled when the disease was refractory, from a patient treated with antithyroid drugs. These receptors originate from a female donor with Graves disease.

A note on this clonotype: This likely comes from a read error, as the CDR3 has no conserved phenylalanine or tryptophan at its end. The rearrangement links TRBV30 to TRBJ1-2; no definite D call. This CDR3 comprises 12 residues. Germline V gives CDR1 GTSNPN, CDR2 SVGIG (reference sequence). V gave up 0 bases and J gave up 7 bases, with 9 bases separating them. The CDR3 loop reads CAWSVLGFGYTL. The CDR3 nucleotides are TGTGCCTGGAGTGTACTTGGGTTTGGCTACACCCTC.

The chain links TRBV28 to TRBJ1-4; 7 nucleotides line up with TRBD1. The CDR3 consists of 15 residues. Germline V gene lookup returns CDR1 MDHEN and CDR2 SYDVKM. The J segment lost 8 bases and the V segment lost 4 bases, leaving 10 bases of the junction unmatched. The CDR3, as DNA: TGTGCCAGCAGTTCGCCGCAGGGGGAGGGGGAAAAACTGTTTTTT. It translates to CASSSPQGEGEKLFF.

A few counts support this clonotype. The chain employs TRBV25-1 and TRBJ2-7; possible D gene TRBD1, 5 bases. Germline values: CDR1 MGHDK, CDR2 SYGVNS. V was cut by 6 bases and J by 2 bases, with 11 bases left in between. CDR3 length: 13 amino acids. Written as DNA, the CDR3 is TGTGCCAGCAGCGACAGTGACGCCTACGAGCAGTACTTC. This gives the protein CASSDSDAYEQYF.